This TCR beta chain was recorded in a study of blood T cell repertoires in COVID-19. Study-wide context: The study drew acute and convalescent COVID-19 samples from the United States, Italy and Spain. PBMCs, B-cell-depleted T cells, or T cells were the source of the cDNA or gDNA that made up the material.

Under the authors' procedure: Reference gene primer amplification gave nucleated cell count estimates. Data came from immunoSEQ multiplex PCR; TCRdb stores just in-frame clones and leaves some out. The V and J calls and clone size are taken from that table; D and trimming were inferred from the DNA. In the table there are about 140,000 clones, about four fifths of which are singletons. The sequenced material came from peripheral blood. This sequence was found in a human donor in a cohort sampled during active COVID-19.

DNA for the CDR3: TGTGCCAGCAGCGACAGGGGTAATTCACCCCTCCACTTT. It yields the protein CASSDRGNSPLHF. The rearrangement uses TRBV6-6 and TRBJ1-6; TRBD1 matches 8 bases. Trimming removed 6 bases from V and 6 bases from J; junction bases left unmatched: 1. From germline, CDR1 is MNHNY and CDR2 SVGAGI (reference sequence). The CDR3 extends over 13 amino acids.